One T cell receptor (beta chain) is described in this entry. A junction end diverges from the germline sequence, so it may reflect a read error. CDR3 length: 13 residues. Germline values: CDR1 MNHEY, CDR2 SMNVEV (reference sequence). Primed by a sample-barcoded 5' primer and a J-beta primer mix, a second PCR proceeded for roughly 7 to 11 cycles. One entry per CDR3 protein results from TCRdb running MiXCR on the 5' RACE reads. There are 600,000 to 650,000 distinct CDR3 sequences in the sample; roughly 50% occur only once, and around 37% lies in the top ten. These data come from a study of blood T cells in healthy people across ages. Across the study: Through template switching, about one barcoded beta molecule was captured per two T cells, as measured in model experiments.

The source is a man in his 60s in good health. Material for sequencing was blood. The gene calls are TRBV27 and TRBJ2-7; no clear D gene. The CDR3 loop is CAGSTRTTYEQYF. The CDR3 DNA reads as TGTGCCGGCAGTACCAGGACGACCTACGAGCAGTACTTC.